Following are 24 T cell receptor beta chains from one sample sequenced in a study of blood T cell repertoires in COVID-19. Generated by immunoSEQ multiplex PCR, the TCRdb table keeps only in-frame clones and is missing some. This table holds about 220,000 clones, 80% to 90% found once. The material sequenced was peripheral blood. The receptors here all came from a man between 45 and 60 years old with active or convalescent COVID-19.

About this clone itself: The same CDR3 can be traced to other DNA sequences in this sample. The chain couples TRBV5-1 to TRBJ2-7; D unclear. The germline CDR1 and CDR2 sequences are SGHRS and YFSETQ. There are 13 residues in the CDR3. Trimming removed 0 bases from V and 2 bases from J, with 6 bases in between. As DNA, the CDR3 is TGCGCCAGCAGCTTGGCTGGCACCTACGAGCAGTACTTC. Its protein is CASSLAGTYEQYF.

J is TRBJ1-1 and V is TRBV18, with 8 bases that match TRBD1. J was trimmed by 3 bases and V by 4 bases; bases with no gene match: 4. CDR1 is KGHSH and CDR2 is LQKENI in the germline V gene. The CDR3 spans 14 residues. CDR3 in amino acids: CASSLQGVDTEAFF. The CDR3 DNA reads TGTGCCAGCTCACTACAGGGGGTCGACACTGAAGCTTTCTTT.

This chain joins TRBV5-1 and TRBJ2-3, with 9 bases identical to TRBD1. With V trimmed by 4 bases and J by 1 base, 4 bases remained unmatched. Germline values: CDR1 SGHRS, CDR2 YFSETQ. The CDR3 length is 15 residues. The CDR3 nucleotides are TGCGCCAGCAGCACCCGGGACAGGGGCACAGATACGCAGTATTTT. It translates to CASSTRDRGTDTQYF. Full variable domain (remainder filled in from reference TRBV5-1 and TRBJ2-3): KAGVTQTPRYLIKTRGQQVTLSCSPISGHRSVSWYQQTPGQGLQFLFEYFSETQRNKGNFPGRFSGRQFSNSRSEMNVSTLELGDSALYLCASSTRDRGTDTQYFGPGTRLTVL.

The chain uses TRBV27 and TRBJ1-1, with D unresolved. Germline loops: CDR1 MNHEY, CDR2 SMNVEV (reference sequence). The CDR3 sequence is 16 residues long. Trimming shortened V by 5 bases and J by 4 bases, and 20 bases separated the two germline ends. CDR3 nucleotides: TGTGCCAGCAGTACCAACCCACCGCGGCTCGGCACTGAAGCTTTCTTT. The encoded protein is CASSTNPPRLGTEAFF.

This clone was seen only a few times. CDR3 residues: CSSRPLAGPYNEQFF. Here the CDR3 DNA reads TGCAGCTCCCGTCCTCTAGCGGGACCATACAATGAGCAGTTCTTC. The rearrangement uses TRBV29-1 and TRBJ2-1, with TRBD2 matching 9 bases. Germline CDR1 SQVTM, CDR2 ANQGSEA. The CDR3 has 15 residues. V dropped 8 bases and J dropped 4; count of bases not matched to a gene: 12.

This clone turned up a few times. This chain connects TRBV5-6 to TRBJ1-6; the D gene is possibly TRBD1 (6 bases). Trimming shortened V by 4 bases and J by 1 base, and 21 bases separated the two germline ends. Germline V gives CDR1 SGHDT, CDR2 YYEEEE. The CDR3 runs 19 residues. The CDR3 DNA is TGTGCCAGCAGCATCAAAGGGGGTTTGATAGGATCCTATAATTCACCCCTCCACTTT. It codes for CASSIKGGLIGSYNSPLHF. The full variable domain, rest sourced from reference TRBV5-6 and TRBJ1-6, is DAGVTQSPTHLIKTRGQQVTLRCSPKSGHDTVSWYQQALGQGPQFIFQYYEEEERQRGNFPDRFSGHQFPNYSSELNVNALLLGDSALYLCASSIKGGLIGSYNSPLHFGNGTRLTVT.

The chain combines TRBV7-9 with TRBJ2-1; no clear D gene. Germline-derived CDR1 and CDR2 are SEHNR and FQNEAQ (reference sequence). V gave up 7 bases and J gave up 5 bases, with 9 bases separating them. The CDR3 consists of 12 residues. The CDR3 spells CASNQHDNEQFF. The CDR3 coding sequence is TGTGCCAGCAACCAACATGACAATGAGCAGTTCTTC.

This clone came up a few times. The chain has TRBV5-5 and TRBJ1-2, with a tentative D call TRBD1 (5 bases). Trimming removed 4 bases from V and 3 bases from J, with 16 bases in between. The CDR3 runs to 15 residues. Germline V lookup: CDR1 SGHKS, CDR2 YYEKEE (reference sequence). CDR3 region: CASSLQPAGDYGYTF. The CDR3 DNA sequence: TGTGCCAGCAGCCTACAACCGGCGGGGGACTATGGCTACACCTTC.

The chain has TRBV10-1 and TRBJ2-1, with D perhaps matching TRBD2 (5 bases). This CDR3 is 15 amino acids long. The germline V gene has CDR1 WNHNN and CDR2 SYGVQD (reference sequence). The V and J ends lost 0 bases and 4 bases respectively, with 10 bases between them. CDR3 DNA sequence: TGCGCCAGCAGTGAGTCAGGGAGTTTTTACAATGAGCAGTTCTTC. Protein product: CASSESGSFYNEQFF.

This clone was seen a few times. The gene calls are TRBV28 and TRBJ2-2; D is unclear. The CDR3 spans 11 residues. V was shortened by 2 bases and J by 7 bases, with 2 bases between the two germline ends. Germline assignment: CDR1 MDHEN and CDR2 SYDVKM. For the CDR3, the DNA is TGTGCCAGCAGTTTACTCGGGGAGCTGTTTTTT. Amino acid sequence: CASSLLGELFF.

About this clone: At one end the junction does not follow the germline gene, possibly because of a read error. The rearrangement uses TRBV7-7 and TRBJ2-5, with 8 bases that match TRBD1. The CDR3 spans 13 residues. Germline CDR1 reads SSHAT; CDR2 reads FNYEAQ (reference sequence). This chain's CDR3 is CASSLDRGETQYF. As DNA, the CDR3 is TGTGCTAGCAGCTTAGACAGGGGTGAGACCCAGTACTTC.

V is TRBV2 and J is TRBJ1-2, with 7 nucleotides matching TRBD1. In germline, CDR1 is SNHLY, CDR2 FYNNEI. This CDR3 contains 14 residues. The ends lost 10 bases at V and 4 bases at J; junction bases unmatched: 12. CDR3: CANLEGADPYGYTF. CDR3 DNA: TGTGCCAACCTCGAGGGGGCGGATCCCTATGGCTACACCTTC.

This clone occurred a few times. The rearrangement joins TRBV5-5 to TRBJ2-7; a weak D match, TRBD2 (7 bases). The CDR3 loop spans 15 amino acids. From germline, CDR1 is SGHKS and CDR2 YYEKEE (reference sequence). Trimming pared 2 bases from V and 4 bases from J, leaving 16 bases between. CDR3 sequence: CASSLNGGTLYEQYV. The CDR3 region has the DNA TGTGCCAGCAGCTTAAACGGGGGGACACTATACGAGCAGTACGTC.

V usage is TRBV6-5 and J usage is TRBJ2-6; tentatively, D is TRBD2 (5 bases). Germline lookup yields CDR1 MNHEY and CDR2 SVGAGI. This CDR3 spans 15 amino acids. The V end was cut by 2 bases, the J end by 2 bases, with 7 bases between. The CDR3 DNA follows: TGTGCCAGCAGTTACGAGGGAACTGGGGCCAACGTCCTGACTTTC. Protein: CASSYEGTGANVLTF.

A note on this clone: Other DNA sequences from this sample encode an identical CDR3 as well. The CDR3, as DNA: TGTGCCAGCAGCTTAGAGCGGGGAGCCTACGAGCAGTACTTC. The encoded protein is CASSLERGAYEQYF. The rearrangement joins TRBV7-2 to TRBJ2-7, with 7 bases aligning to TRBD2. CDR3 length: 14 amino acids. CDR1 and CDR2 from the germline V gene are SGHTA and FQGNSA. The V segment lost 1 base and the J segment 2 bases; nucleotides outside the gene matches: 2.

This chain uses TRBV27 with TRBJ1-4; D perhaps matches TRBD1 (5 bases). CDR1 and CDR2 (germline): MNHEY, SMNVEV (reference sequence). The CDR3 runs 20 residues. V dropped 3 bases and J dropped 0 bases, with 23 bases sitting between them. The CDR3 spells CASSFHPPGTEGPTNEKLFF. In nucleotides, the CDR3 is TGTGCCAGCAGTTTCCACCCTCCCGGGACGGAGGGCCCAACTAATGAAAAACTGTTTTTT.

The V gene is TRBV5-6, the J gene TRBJ1-3, with D possibly matching TRBD1 (6 bases). Deletions cut 1 base from V and 9 bases from J, with 17 bases between. The germline CDR1 and CDR2 sequences are SGHDT and YYEEEE. The CDR3 has 15 amino acids. In nucleotides, the CDR3 is TGTGCCAGCAGCTTGTCGGGGCAGGGGCGAAGCACCATATATTTT. Its translation is CASSLSGQGRSTIYF.

This clone was detected only once. The CDR3 region has the DNA TGTGCCAGCAGGGGAGGGAAAGCCAAAAACATTCAGTACTTC. Its translation: CASRGGKAKNIQYF. The gene calls are TRBV5-6 and TRBJ2-4, with TRBD2 identical over 7 bases. V shed 5 bases and J 0 bases; nucleotides not matched to a gene: 2. This CDR3 comprises 14 residues. The germline V gene encodes CDR1 SGHDT and CDR2 YYEEEE.

This clone turned up a few times. The chain joins TRBV2 to TRBJ1-5; a possible D gene is TRBD1 (6 bases). Trimming stripped 3 bases from V and 6 bases from J, with 9 bases between. The germline V gene has CDR1 SNHLY and CDR2 FYNNEI. CDR3 length: 13 residues. The CDR3 coding sequence is TGTGCCAGCAGTGAGGACAGCGCTCAGCCCCAGCATTTT. Its translation: CASSEDSAQPQHF. The full variable domain, with the rest looked up from reference TRBV2 and TRBJ1-5, is EPEVTQTPSHQVTQMGQEVILRCVPISNHLYFYWYRQILGQKVEFLVSFYNNEISEKSEIFDDQFSVERPDGSNFTLKIRSTKLEDSAMYFCASSEDSAQPQHFGDGTRLSIL.

This clone has more than one count but fewer than ten. The gene calls are TRBV9 and TRBJ1-1; D not resolved. V was shortened by 0 bases and J by 1 base, with 4 bases between the two germline ends. Germline-derived CDR1 and CDR2 are SGDLS and YYNGEE. The CDR3 spans 13 residues. This CDR3 is CASSVAWNTEAFF. The CDR3 DNA is TGTGCCAGCAGCGTAGCGTGGAACACTGAAGCTTTCTTT.

The chain joins TRBV5-1 to TRBJ2-7; possibly TRBD2 for D (6 bases). The CDR3 spans 14 residues. Trimming shortened V by 2 bases and J by 1 base, and 10 bases separated the two germline ends. The V gene's germline CDR1 is SGHRS and CDR2 YFSETQ. The CDR3 DNA follows: TGCGCCAGCAGCTTAGGGACTGAATCCTACGAGCAGTACTTC. Translation: CASSLGTESYEQYF. Full variable domain (remainder filled in from reference TRBV5-1 and TRBJ2-7): KAGVTQTPRYLIKTRGQQVTLSCSPISGHRSVSWYQQTPGQGLQFLFEYFSETQRNKGNFPGRFSGRQFSNSRSEMNVSTLELGDSALYLCASSLGTESYEQYFGPGTRLTVT.

This clone was picked up a small number of times. V and J are TRBV6-1 and TRBJ1-6; TRBD1 aligns across 8 bases. J lost 5 bases, V lost 6 bases, and 6 bases had no gene match. CDR3 size: 15 residues. The germline gives CDR1 MNHNS, CDR2 SASEGT. The DNA for the CDR3 is TGTGCCAGCAGGCCCGGACAGGGCCATAATTCACCCCTCCACTTT. Translated: CASRPGQGHNSPLHF.

The chain links TRBV7-9 to TRBJ2-4; 9 bases map to TRBD2. The CDR3 consists of 16 residues. J was trimmed by 2 bases and V by 5 bases; bases with no gene match: 7. CDR1 is SEHNR and CDR2 is FQNEAQ in the germline V gene (reference sequence). CDR3 sequence (DNA): TGTGCCAGCAGCCCGCCTAGCGGGAATTCCAAAAACATTCAGTACTTC. Protein: CASSPPSGNSKNIQYF.

The chain is built from TRBV4-2 and TRBJ2-1; TRBD2 agrees at 12 bases. The CDR3 is 15 amino acids. Germline V gene lookup returns CDR1 LGHNA and CDR2 YNFKEQ. The V gene end was trimmed by 1 base and the J gene end by 5 bases; junction bases not matched to a gene: 0. The CDR3 DNA follows: TGTGCCAGCAGCCAAGGACTAGCGGGGGACAATGAGCAGTTCTTC. Protein sequence: CASSQGLAGDNEQFF.